These 25 T cell receptor beta chains were sequenced from one sample in a study of OX40 agonist ivuxolimab in advanced cancers. Measured with immunoSEQ multiplex PCR; TCRdb has only the in-frame clones, and not every one. The sample contains 13,000 to 15,000 clones, 87% of which appear only once. The sample consisted of CD4+ or CD8+ T cells sorted from blood, taken in a trial of the OX40 agonist ivuxolimab. The origin of the receptors is an adult with an advanced solid tumor such as melanoma, head and neck, liver or kidney cancer.

The CDR3 loop reads CASSVGVLAGVSTDTQYF. For the CDR3, the DNA is TGTGCCAGCAGCGTAGGTGTACTAGCGGGAGTTAGCACAGATACGCAGTATTTT. The gene calls are TRBV9 and TRBJ2-3; 11 bases line up with TRBD2. V lost 0 bases to trimming and J lost 0 bases; unmatched junction nucleotides: 6. The CDR3 is made up of 18 amino acids. Germline loops: CDR1 SGDLS, CDR2 YYNGEE.

The chain has TRBV7-3 and TRBJ1-6; D possibly corresponds to TRBD1 (6 bases). Germline V CDR1 and CDR2: SGHTA, FQGTGA. The CDR3 has 14 amino acids. Trimming pared 2 bases from V and 7 bases from J, leaving 9 bases between. The CDR3 sequence is CASSLGQRNSPLHF. The CDR3, as DNA: TGTGCCAGCAGCTTAGGACAGAGAAATTCACCCCTCCACTTT.

The J gene is TRBJ2-7, the V gene TRBV20-1; D not certain. The length of the CDR3 is 11 residues. In germline, CDR1 is DFQATT, CDR2 SNEGSKA (reference sequence). V was pared by 4 bases and J by 2 bases, with 6 bases between. CDR3 region: CSAKITYEQYF. The CDR3 nucleotides are TGCAGTGCTAAAATCACCTACGAGCAGTACTTC.

V usage is TRBV7-2 and J usage is TRBJ1-2; D gene ambiguous. This CDR3 is 12 amino acids long. V lost 5 bases to trimming and J lost 6 bases, with 10 bases between them. Germline CDR1 reads SGHTA; CDR2 reads FQGNSA. CDR3 loop: CASSQDTDGYTF. Here the CDR3 DNA reads TGTGCCAGCAGCCAAGATACCGATGGCTACACCTTC. The full variable domain, in which reference TRBV7-2 and TRBJ1-2 provide the parts outside the CDR3, is GAGVSQSPSNKVTEKGKDVELRCDPISGHTALYWYRQSLGQGLEFLIYFQGNSAPDKSGLPSDRFSAERTGGSVSTLTIQRTQQEDSAVYLCASSQDTDGYTFGSGTRLTVV.

V is TRBV7-9 and J is TRBJ2-2; 8 bases are a match to TRBD2. The V segment lost 4 bases and the J segment 7 bases; nucleotides outside the gene matches: 8. The CDR3 is made up of 15 amino acids. CDR1 is SEHNR, CDR2 FQNEAQ, per germline (reference sequence). The CDR3 DNA reads as TGTGCCAGCAGCTCTGGTAGCGGGAAAGTCGGGGAGCTGTTTTTT. Its translation is CASSSGSGKVGELFF.

This chain joins TRBV4-3 and TRBJ2-7; D uncertain. Germline CDR1 and CDR2: LGHNA and YSLEER. CDR3 length: 16 amino acids. Trimming shortened V by 1 base and J by 1 base, and 14 bases separated the two germline ends. CDR3: CASSQAEGTGSYEQYF. Here the CDR3 DNA reads TGCGCCAGCAGCCAAGCGGAAGGAACGGGTTCCTACGAGCAGTACTTC.

The chain combines TRBV30 with TRBJ1-2; no clear D. CDR3 length: 12 amino acids. Germline assignment: CDR1 GTSNPN and CDR2 SVGIG (reference sequence). V dropped 0 bases and J dropped 8 bases, with 10 bases sitting between them. The chain's CDR3 is CAWSVDYLGYTF. In DNA form, the CDR3 reads TGTGCCTGGAGTGTTGACTATTTGGGCTACACCTTC.

This chain uses TRBV7-9 with TRBJ2-7, with 8 bases lining up with TRBD1. Trimming cost V 1 base and J 10 bases; bases outside gene matches: 3. The CDR3 extends over 12 amino acids. CDR1 SEHNR and CDR2 FQNEAQ come from the germline V gene (reference sequence). For the CDR3, the DNA is TGTGCCAGCAGCTTAGGCGGGACAGGACAGTACTTC. It yields the protein CASSLGGTGQYF.

The rearrangement joins TRBV29-1 to TRBJ1-2; D gene ambiguous. The V end lost 0 bases, the J end lost 4 bases, and 12 bases lay between the germline ends. The germline V gene encodes CDR1 SQVTM and CDR2 ANQGSEA. This CDR3 is 14 amino acids long. The CDR3 here is CSVEDHGYGYGYTF. CDR3 nucleotides: TGCAGCGTTGAAGATCACGGGTATGGCTATGGCTACACCTTC.

The chain has TRBV6-5 and TRBJ1-5, with D tentatively TRBD1 (6 bases). The CDR3 is 15 residues long. Germline-derived CDR1 and CDR2 are MNHEY and SVGAGI. Trimming removed 0 bases at V and 7 bases at J, with 13 bases between. The CDR3 is CASSYSAGALQPQHF. CDR3 DNA: TGTGCCAGCAGTTACTCGGCAGGGGCTTTGCAGCCCCAGCATTTT.

The chain has TRBV9 and TRBJ2-7; 9 nucleotides line up with TRBD2. The CDR3 extends over 14 amino acids. Germline CDR1 reads SGDLS; CDR2 reads YYNGEE. J lost 6 bases, V lost 2 bases, and 6 bases had no gene match. CDR3: CASSVAGGWAEQYF. The CDR3 DNA reads TGTGCCAGCAGCGTTGCGGGAGGGTGGGCCGAGCAGTACTTC.

The V and J genes are TRBV4-1 and TRBJ2-7, with D perhaps matching TRBD1 (5 bases). The CDR3 runs to 14 residues. Germline CDR1 is MGHRA and CDR2 is YSYEKL. Trimming left V 2 bases short and J 2 bases short, with 10 bases between. The CDR3 nucleotides are TGCGCCAGCAGCCAAAATTGGGGCGCCTACGAGCAGTACTTC. This gives the protein CASSQNWGAYEQYF.

This clone was counted a few times. V and J are TRBV30 and TRBJ2-2; possibly TRBD1 for D (6 bases). V lost 0 bases to trimming and J lost 3 bases, with 11 bases between them. CDR1 and CDR2 from the germline V gene are GTSNPN and SVGIG (reference sequence). The CDR3 runs 15 residues. CDR3 in amino acids: CAWSVRDTDTGELFF. CDR3 coding DNA: TGTGCCTGGAGTGTACGGGACACGGACACCGGGGAGCTGTTTTTT.

J is TRBJ1-1 and V is TRBV7-2; D is perhaps TRBD1 (5 bases). CDR3 length equals 13 residues. The germline CDR1 and CDR2 sequences are SGHTA and FQGNSA. The germline V and J ends were trimmed by 3 bases and 7 bases, with 12 bases remaining between them. CDR3 in amino acids: CASSFGGPNEAFF. Here the CDR3 DNA reads TGTGCCAGCAGCTTCGGGGGACCGAATGAAGCTTTCTTT.

The chain uses TRBV6-6 and TRBJ1-2; D not certain. Germline CDR1 and CDR2: MNHNY and SVGAGI (reference sequence). The ends were cut back, 7 bases at V and 1 base at J, with 4 bases in the middle. This CDR3 comprises 11 residues. CDR3 DNA: TGTGCCAGCACCTATAACTATGGCTACACCTTC. Its protein product is CASTYNYGYTF.

This sequence joins TRBV29-1 and TRBJ1-1; D uncertain. The CDR3 has 11 amino acids. The V gene lost 3 bases and the J gene lost 7 bases, with 9 bases spanning the gap. The germline gives CDR1 SQVTM, CDR2 ANQGSEA. In nucleotides, the CDR3 is TGCAGCGTTGATACGGGCTATGAAGCTTTCTTT. It translates to CSVDTGYEAFF.

The rearrangement links TRBV11-3 to TRBJ2-2, with a possible D match to TRBD2 (5 bases). CDR3 length: 14 amino acids. The V gene's germline CDR1 is SGHNT and CDR2 YENEEA. The V gene lost 5 bases and the J gene lost 4 bases, with 11 bases spanning the gap. This chain's CDR3 is CASSRGSLTGELFF. CDR3 in DNA: TGTGCCAGCAGCAGAGGGTCTCTCACCGGGGAGCTGTTTTTT.

The V call is TRBV25-1, the J call TRBJ2-7, with TRBD1 identical over 9 bases. Per germline, CDR1 MGHDK and CDR2 SYGVNS. V gave up 3 bases and J gave up 5 bases; unmatched junction bases: 11. This CDR3 comprises 16 residues. The CDR3 sequence: CASSDPLRDRADEQYF. The CDR3 DNA reads as TGTGCCAGCAGTGACCCCCTTAGGGACAGGGCCGACGAGCAGTACTTC.

The chain is built from TRBV6-5 and TRBJ2-7, with TRBD1 matching over 7 bases. V was pared by 0 bases and J by 4 bases, with 6 bases of the junction left unmatched. This CDR3 contains 15 residues. Germline V gene sequence: CDR1 MNHEY, CDR2 SVGAGI. In DNA form, the CDR3 reads TGTGCCAGCAGTTACTCTCCGGGGACAGAATACGAGCAGTACTTC. Its protein product is CASSYSPGTEYEQYF.

Concerning this clone: Other DNA sequences from this sample encode an identical CDR3 as well. J is TRBJ1-2 and V is TRBV4-3; no clear D. The CDR3 has 13 amino acids. The V end lost 1 base, the J end lost 5 bases, and 8 bases lay between the germline ends. The germline V gene has CDR1 LGHNA and CDR2 YSLEER. CDR3 bases: TGCGCCAGCAGCCAAGGAACGGGGTATGGCTACACCTTC. This gives the protein CASSQGTGYGYTF.

This clone came up once. V usage is TRBV7-2 and J usage is TRBJ1-2; 8 bases are shared with TRBD1. The germline gives CDR1 SGHTA, CDR2 FQGNSA. The CDR3 is 13 residues long. V lost 6 bases, J lost 8 bases, and 8 bases stayed unmatched. The CDR3 DNA reads TGTGCCAGCAGTGGACAGGGAGTAGAAGGCTACACCTTC. This translates into CASSGQGVEGYTF. Using reference TRBV7-2 and TRBJ1-2 for the parts outside the CDR3, the full variable domain is GAGVSQSPSNKVTEKGKDVELRCDPISGHTALYWYRQSLGQGLEFLIYFQGNSAPDKSGLPSDRFSAERTGGSVSTLTIQRTQQEDSAVYLCASSGQGVEGYTFGSGTRLTVV.

V gene TRBV15 combines with J gene TRBJ1-1; D perhaps matches TRBD1 (5 bases). Between the trimmed V and J ends, which lost 0 bases and 5 bases, there was a span of 7 bases. The CDR3 has 13 amino acids. Germline V gene lookup returns CDR1 LNHNV and CDR2 YYDKDF (reference sequence). The CDR3, as DNA: TGTGCCACCAGCAGAGATGGGGGTACTGAAGCTTTCTTT. Translated: CATSRDGGTEAFF.

V usage is TRBV29-1 and J usage is TRBJ2-7; 7 nucleotides line up with TRBD1. This CDR3 has 16 residues. Germline V gives CDR1 SQVTM, CDR2 ANQGSEA. J lost 0 bases, V lost 2 bases, and 10 bases had no gene match. CDR3 region: CSVEWWSGDSSYEQYF. CDR3 nucleotides: TGCAGCGTTGAATGGTGGTCAGGGGACAGCTCCTACGAGCAGTACTTC.

The genes are TRBV11-2 and TRBJ1-4, with D perhaps matching TRBD1 (6 bases). The CDR3 runs to 14 residues. Germline CDR1 and CDR2: SGHAT and FQNNGV. Trimming left V 7 bases short and J 5 bases short, with 14 bases between. CDR3 region: CASKPGQNNEKLFF. The CDR3 DNA reads TGTGCCAGCAAACCGGGACAAAACAATGAAAAACTGTTTTTT.

This clone was picked up a small number of times. The same CDR3 is also encoded by other DNA sequences in this sample. The rearrangement joins TRBV6-1 to TRBJ2-7; 11 bases fit TRBD2. The CDR3 covers 14 residues. CDR1 and CDR2 from the germline V gene are MNHNS and SASEGT. V trimming: 6 bases; J trimming: 4 bases; junction bases outside the gene matches: 5. CDR3 in DNA: TGTGCCAGCAGCGAACTAGCGGGAGCGTACGAGCAGTACTTC. It translates to CASSELAGAYEQYF.